The entry that follows covers one TCR beta chain sequence. The repertoire was sequenced with immunoSEQ multiplex PCR; TCRdb's copy has only in-frame clones and lacks some. The table has about 250,000 clones, about 85% seen once. This CDR3 is 15 amino acids long. V dropped 0 bases and J dropped 4 bases, with 13 bases sitting between them. Germline V CDR1 and CDR2: SGHRS, YFSETQ. The sample comes from a study of blood T cell repertoires in COVID-19. Turning to the study itself: Donors in the United States, Italy and Spain gave samples during acute or convalescent COVID-19.

This clonotype originated in a man between 18 and 35 years old with active or convalescent COVID-19. This chain joins TRBV5-1 and TRBJ2-5; TRBD2 might be the D (6 bases). The sequencing input was peripheral blood. The CDR3 DNA is TGCGCCAGCAGCTTGGCCGCCGTGGGGGGAGAGACCCAGTACTTC. Its protein product is CASSLAAVGGETQYF.